This entry describes one T cell receptor beta chain. This sample stems from a study of T cell repertoires in cytomegalovirus infection. TCRdb passed the reads through MiXCR, listing each CDR3 protein once. The table records roughly 500,000 distinct CDR3 sequences, 15% to 20% of them present only once. The TCR originated in a human donor in good health (CMV status not recorded). Some clones in this sample may be carry-over from other donors' samples. Sample: CD8+ T cells from PBMCs.

CDR3 sequence (DNA): TGTGCCAGCAGTTCCCCAGTACAGGGATACACTGAAGCTTTCTTT. Protein: CASSSPVQGYTEAFF. The chain combines TRBV27 with TRBJ1-1; D is perhaps TRBD1 (6 bases). V lost 4 bases to trimming and J lost 3 bases, with 15 bases between them. From germline, CDR1 is MNHEY and CDR2 SMNVEV (reference sequence). This CDR3 region has 15 residues.